This T cell receptor beta chain was captured by sequencing in a study of blood T cell repertoires in COVID-19. This clone was observed once. Some clones are missing from TCRdb's copy, which holds only in-frame ones; the method was immunoSEQ multiplex PCR. The sample shows about 430,000 clones, more than 70% of them seen only once. V gave up 2 bases and J gave up 4 bases, with 12 bases separating them. The CDR3 length is 15 residues. Germline CDR1 is LGHNA and CDR2 is YSLEER. The chain employs TRBV4-3 and TRBJ2-1; D not certain. The source is a woman aged 18-29 years who had been exposed to COVID-19. Source material: PBMCs or T cells enriched from blood (not recorded which). The CDR3 nucleotides are TGCGCCAGCAGCCAATCCCCTAACGTGTACAATGAGCAGTTCTTC. This encodes CASSQSPNVYNEQFF.